This T cell receptor beta chain was identified in a study of OX40 agonist ivuxolimab in advanced cancers. About the research overall: The study reported partial responses in three patients: one hepatocellular carcinoma, two cutaneous melanoma. Study-level findings and limits: CD8+ T cells (on average) carried more expanded clones than CD4+ T cells.

Data came from immunoSEQ multiplex PCR; TCRdb stores just in-frame clones and leaves some out. The sample has some 74,000 clones; 90% to 95% are singletons. Notes on this clone: No antigen is known for it.

Germline-derived CDR1 and CDR2 are LGHNA and YSLEER. There are 16 residues in the CDR3. Trimming shortened V by 3 bases and J by 6 bases, and 17 bases separated the two germline ends. The receptor's source is an adult with an advanced solid tumor such as melanoma, head and neck, liver or kidney cancer. The chain uses TRBV4-3 and TRBJ2-2, with D perhaps matching TRBD2 (6 bases). Material: CD4+ or CD8+ T cells sorted from blood, obtained in a trial of the OX40 agonist ivuxolimab. CDR3 DNA sequence: TGCGCCAGCAGCCATGACGTGGGTAGCGGCGCCGGGGAGCTGTTTTTT. This gives the protein CASSHDVGSGAGELFF.